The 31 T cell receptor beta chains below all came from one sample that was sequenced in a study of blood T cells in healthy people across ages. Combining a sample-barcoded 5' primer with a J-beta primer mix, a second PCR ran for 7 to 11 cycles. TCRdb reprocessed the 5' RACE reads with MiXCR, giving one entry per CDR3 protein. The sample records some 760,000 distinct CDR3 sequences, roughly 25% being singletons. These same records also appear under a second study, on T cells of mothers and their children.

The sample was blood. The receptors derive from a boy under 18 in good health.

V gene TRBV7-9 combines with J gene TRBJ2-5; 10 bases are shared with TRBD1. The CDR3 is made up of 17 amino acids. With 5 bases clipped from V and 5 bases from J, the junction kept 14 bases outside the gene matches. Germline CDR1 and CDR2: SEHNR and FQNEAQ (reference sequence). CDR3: CASSERPGTGAEETQYF. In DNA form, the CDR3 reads TGTGCCAGCAGCGAACGGCCCGGGACAGGGGCTGAGGAGACCCAGTACTTC.

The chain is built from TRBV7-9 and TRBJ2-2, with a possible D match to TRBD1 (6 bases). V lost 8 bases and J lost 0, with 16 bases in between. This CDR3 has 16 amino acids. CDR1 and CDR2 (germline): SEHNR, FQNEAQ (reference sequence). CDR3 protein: CASLRGLTANTGELFF. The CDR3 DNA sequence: TGTGCCAGCTTAAGGGGGTTAACCGCGAACACCGGGGAGCTGTTTTTT.

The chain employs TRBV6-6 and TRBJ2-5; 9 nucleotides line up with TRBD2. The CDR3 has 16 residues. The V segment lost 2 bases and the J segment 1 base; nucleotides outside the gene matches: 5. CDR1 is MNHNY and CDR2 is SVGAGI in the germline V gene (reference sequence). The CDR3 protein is CASSYSLAGLQETQYF. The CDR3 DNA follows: TGTGCCAGCAGTTACAGCCTAGCGGGACTCCAAGAGACCCAGTACTTC.

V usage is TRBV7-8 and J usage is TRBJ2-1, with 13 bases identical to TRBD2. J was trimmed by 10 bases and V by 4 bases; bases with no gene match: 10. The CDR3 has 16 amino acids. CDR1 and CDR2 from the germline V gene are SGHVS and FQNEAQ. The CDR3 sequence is CASSSGRTSGSLEQFF. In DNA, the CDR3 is TGTGCCAGCAGCTCAGGGCGGACTAGCGGGAGTCTGGAGCAGTTCTTC.

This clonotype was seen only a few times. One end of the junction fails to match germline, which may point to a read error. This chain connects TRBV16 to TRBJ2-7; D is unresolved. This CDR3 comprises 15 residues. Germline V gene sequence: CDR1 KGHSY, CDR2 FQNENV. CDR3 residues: CASSQSMAEVYGQYF. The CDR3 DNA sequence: TGTGCCAGCAGCCAATCTATGGCAGAGGTCTACGGGCAGTACTTC.

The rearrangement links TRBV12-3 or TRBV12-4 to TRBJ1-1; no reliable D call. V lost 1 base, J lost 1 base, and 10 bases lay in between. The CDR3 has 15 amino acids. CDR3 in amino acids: CASSLGGKGNTEAFF. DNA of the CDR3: TGTGCCAGCAGTTTAGGGGGAAAGGGGAACACTGAAGCTTTCTTT.

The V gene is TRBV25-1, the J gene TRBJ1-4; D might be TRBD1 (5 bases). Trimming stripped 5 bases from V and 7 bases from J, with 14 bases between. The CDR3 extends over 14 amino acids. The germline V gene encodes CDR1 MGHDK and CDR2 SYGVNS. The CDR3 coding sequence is TGTGCCAGCAGTACTGGGACCCTAGCTGAAAAACTGTTTTTT. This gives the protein CASSTGTLAEKLFF.

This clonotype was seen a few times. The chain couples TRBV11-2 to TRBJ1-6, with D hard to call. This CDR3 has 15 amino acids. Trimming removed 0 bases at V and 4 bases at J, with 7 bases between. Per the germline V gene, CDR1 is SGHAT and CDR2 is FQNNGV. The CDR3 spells CASSLEGLYNSPLHF. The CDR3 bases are TGTGCCAGCAGCTTAGAAGGACTGTATAATTCACCCCTCCACTTT. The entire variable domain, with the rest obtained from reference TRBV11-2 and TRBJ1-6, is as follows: EAGVAQSPRYKIIEKRQSVAFWCNPISGHATLYWYQQILGQGPKLLIQFQNNGVVDDSQLPKDRFSAERLKGVDSTLKIQPAKLEDSAVYLCASSLEGLYNSPLHFGNGTRLTVT.

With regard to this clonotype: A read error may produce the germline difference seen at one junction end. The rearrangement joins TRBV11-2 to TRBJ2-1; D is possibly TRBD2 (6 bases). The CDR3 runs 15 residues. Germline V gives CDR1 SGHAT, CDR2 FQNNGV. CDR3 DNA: TGTGCCAACAGCACTACTAGCCCAAGGATCGGTGAGCAGTTCTTC. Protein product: CANSTTSPRIGEQFF.

The CDR3, as DNA: TGTGCCAGCAGCTTAGCGAGGCAGGCGCCGGAATACGAGCAGTACTTC. Translated: CASSLARQAPEYEQYF. This sequence joins TRBV7-2 and TRBJ2-5, with D hard to call. The end of the DNA is better explained by TRBJ2-7, so the J call may be wrong. The germline CDR1 and CDR2 sequences are SGHTA and FQGNSA. This CDR3 is built from 16 residues.

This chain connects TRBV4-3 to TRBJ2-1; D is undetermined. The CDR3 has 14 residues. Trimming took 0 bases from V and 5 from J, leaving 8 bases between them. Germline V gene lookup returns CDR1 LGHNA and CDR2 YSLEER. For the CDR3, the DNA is TGCGCCAGCAGCCAAGAAGGGTGGGACAATGAGCAGTTCTTC. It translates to CASSQEGWDNEQFF.

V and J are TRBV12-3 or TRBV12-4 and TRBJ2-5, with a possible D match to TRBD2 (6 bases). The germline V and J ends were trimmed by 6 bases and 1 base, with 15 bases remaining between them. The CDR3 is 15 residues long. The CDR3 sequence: CASSTNLARQETQYF. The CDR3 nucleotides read TGTGCCAGCAGCACTAACCTAGCGCGCCAAGAGACCCAGTACTTC.

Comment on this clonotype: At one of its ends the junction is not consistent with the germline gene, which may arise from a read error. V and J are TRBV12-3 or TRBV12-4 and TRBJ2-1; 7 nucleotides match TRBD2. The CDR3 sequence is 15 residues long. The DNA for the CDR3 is TGTGCCAGCAGTTTGCGGCCTAGCGGTAGCAATGAGCGGTTCTTC. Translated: CASSLRPSGSNERFF.

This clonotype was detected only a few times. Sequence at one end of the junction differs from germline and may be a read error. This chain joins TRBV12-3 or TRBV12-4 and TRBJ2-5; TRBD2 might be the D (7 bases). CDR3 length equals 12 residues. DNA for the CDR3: TGTGCCAGCAGCATTATGGGGGGGGGCCCCTTCTTC. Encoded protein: CASSIMGGGPFF.

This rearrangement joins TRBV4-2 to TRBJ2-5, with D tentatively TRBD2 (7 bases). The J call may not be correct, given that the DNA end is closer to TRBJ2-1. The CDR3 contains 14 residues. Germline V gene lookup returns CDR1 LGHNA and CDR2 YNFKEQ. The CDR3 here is CASSQEGQRGEQFF. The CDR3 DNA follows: TGTGCCAGCAGCCAAGAAGGACAGCGGGGTGAGCAGTTCTTC.

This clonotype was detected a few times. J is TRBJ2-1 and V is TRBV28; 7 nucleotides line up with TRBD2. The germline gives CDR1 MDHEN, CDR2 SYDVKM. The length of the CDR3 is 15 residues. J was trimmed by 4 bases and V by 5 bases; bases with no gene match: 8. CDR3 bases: TGTGCCAGCAGTCCGGGACCGGGGGGTTACAATGAGCAGTTCTTC. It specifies CASSPGPGGYNEQFF.

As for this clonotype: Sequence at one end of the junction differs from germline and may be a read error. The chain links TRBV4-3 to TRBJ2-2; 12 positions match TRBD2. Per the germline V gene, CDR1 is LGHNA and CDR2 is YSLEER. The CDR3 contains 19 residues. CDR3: CAGSQRLAGATANTGELFF. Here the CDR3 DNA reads TGCGCCGGCAGCCAACGACTAGCGGGGGCTACCGCGAACACCGGGGAGCTGTTTTTT.

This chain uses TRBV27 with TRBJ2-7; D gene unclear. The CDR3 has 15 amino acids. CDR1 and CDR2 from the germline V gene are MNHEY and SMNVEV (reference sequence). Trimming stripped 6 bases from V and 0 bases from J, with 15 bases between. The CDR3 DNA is TGTGCCAGCAGACCCATAATTACGAGCTCCTACGAGCAGTACTTC. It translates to CASRPIITSSYEQYF.

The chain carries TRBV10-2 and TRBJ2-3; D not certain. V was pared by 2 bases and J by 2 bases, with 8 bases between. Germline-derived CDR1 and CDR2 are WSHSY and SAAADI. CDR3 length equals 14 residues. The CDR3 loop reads CASSELSNTDTQYF. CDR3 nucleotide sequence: TGCGCCAGCAGTGAGCTATCTAACACAGATACGCAGTATTTT.

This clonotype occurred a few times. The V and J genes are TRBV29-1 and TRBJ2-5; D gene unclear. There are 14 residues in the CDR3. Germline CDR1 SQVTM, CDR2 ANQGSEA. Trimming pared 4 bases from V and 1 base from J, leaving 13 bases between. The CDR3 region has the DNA TGCAGCGTTGCAAAGGATTGGGTCCAAGAGACCCAGTACTTC. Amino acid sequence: CSVAKDWVQETQYF. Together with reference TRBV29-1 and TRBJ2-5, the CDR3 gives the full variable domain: SAVISQKPSRDICQRGTSLTIQCQVDSQVTMMFWYRQQPGQSLTLIATANQGSEATYESGFVIDKFPISRPNLTFSTLTVSNMSPEDSSIYLCSVAKDWVQETQYFGPGTRLLVL.

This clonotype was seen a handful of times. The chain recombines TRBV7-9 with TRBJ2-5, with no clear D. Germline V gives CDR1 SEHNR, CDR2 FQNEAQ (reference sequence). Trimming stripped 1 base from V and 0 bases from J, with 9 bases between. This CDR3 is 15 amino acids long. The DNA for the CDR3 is TGTGCCAGCAGCTTAGTTTTCCGGTACCAAGAGACCCAGTACTTC. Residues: CASSLVFRYQETQYF.

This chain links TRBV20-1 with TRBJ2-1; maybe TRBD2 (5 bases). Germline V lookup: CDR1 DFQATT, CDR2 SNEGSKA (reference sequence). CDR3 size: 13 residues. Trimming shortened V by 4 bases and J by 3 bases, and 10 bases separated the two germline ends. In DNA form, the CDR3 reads TGCAGTGCTACCAGCGGAGGCTACAATGAGCAGTTCTTC. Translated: CSATSGGYNEQFF.

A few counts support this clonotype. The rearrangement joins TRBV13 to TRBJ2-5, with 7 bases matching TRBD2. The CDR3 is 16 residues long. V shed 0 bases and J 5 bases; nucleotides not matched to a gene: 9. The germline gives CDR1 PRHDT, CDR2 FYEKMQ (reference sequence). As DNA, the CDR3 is TGTGCCAGCAGCTTAGGCCGGAGGGAGGGCCAGGAGACCCAGTACTTC. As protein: CASSLGRREGQETQYF.

CDR3 in amino acids: CASSLAGSEAFF. CDR3 nucleotide sequence: TGTGCCAGCAGCTTAGCAGGGTCTGAAGCTTTCTTT. The chain has TRBV7-3 and TRBJ1-1, with TRBD1 as a possible D gene (5 bases). Germline-derived CDR1 and CDR2 are SGHTA and FQGTGA. The CDR3 runs to 12 residues. V was trimmed by 2 bases and J by 6 bases, leaving 7 bases between them.

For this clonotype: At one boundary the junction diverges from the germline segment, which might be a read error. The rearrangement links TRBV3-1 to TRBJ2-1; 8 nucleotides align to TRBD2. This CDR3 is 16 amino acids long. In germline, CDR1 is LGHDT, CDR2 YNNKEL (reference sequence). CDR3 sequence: CASSEDPTSGYNEQFF. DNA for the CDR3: TGTGCCAGCAGCGAAGACCCCACTAGCGGTTACAATGAGCAGTTCTTC.

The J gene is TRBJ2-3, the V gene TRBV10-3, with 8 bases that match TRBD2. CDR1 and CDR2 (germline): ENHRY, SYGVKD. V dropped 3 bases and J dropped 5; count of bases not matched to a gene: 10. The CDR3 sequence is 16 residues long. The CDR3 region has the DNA TGTGCCATCAGTGACCCCGATTTAGCGGGACGAGATACGCAGTATTTT. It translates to CAISDPDLAGRDTQYF.

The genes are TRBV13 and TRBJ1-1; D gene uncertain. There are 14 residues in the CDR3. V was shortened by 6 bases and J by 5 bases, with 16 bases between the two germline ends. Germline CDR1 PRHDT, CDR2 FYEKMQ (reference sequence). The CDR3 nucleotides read TGTGCCAGCAGTCCGCCCCAGTCGAGTACTGAAGCTTTCTTT. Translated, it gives CASSPPQSSTEAFF.

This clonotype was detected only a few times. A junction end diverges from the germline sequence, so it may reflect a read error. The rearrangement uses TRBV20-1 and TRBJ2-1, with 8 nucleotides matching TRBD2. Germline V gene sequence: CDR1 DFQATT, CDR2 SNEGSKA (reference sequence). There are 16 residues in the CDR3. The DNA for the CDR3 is TGCGGTGCTAGTGGTGGTAGCGGGATCTCCTACAATGAGCAGTTCTTC. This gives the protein CGASGGSGISYNEQFF.

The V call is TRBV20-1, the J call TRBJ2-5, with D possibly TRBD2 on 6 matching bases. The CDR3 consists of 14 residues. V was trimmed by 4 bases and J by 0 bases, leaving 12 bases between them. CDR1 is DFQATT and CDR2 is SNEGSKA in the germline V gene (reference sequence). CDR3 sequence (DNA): TGCAGTGCTACCGCCCCGGGGGACCAAGAGACCCAGTACTTC. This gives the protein CSATAPGDQETQYF.

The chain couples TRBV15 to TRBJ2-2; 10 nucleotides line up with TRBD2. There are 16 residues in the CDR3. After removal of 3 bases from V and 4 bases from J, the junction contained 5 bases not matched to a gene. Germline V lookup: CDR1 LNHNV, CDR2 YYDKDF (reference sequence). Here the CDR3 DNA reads TGTGCCACCAGCAGTAGTAGCGGGGGGTTCACCGGGGAGCTGTTTTTT. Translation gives CATSSSSGGFTGELFF.

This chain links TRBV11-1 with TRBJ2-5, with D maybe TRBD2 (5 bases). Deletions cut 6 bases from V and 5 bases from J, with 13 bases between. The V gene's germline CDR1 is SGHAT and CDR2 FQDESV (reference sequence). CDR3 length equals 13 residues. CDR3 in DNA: TGTGCCAGCAGGTCGGGATGGACGGAGACCCAGTACTTC. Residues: CASRSGWTETQYF.